These 3 T cell receptor beta chains were all obtained from the same sample, sequenced in a study of CD8 T cells in Susac syndrome. Random hexamers were used to reverse transcribe the RNA input (about 0.45 to 1 ug). TCRdb independently ran MiXCR on the immunoSEQ multiplex PCR reads; one entry per CDR3 protein. Here the sample spans a few hundred thousand distinct CDR3 sequences, 90% to 95% being singletons. Sequencing input: CD4+ T cells from PBMCs. All receptors derive from a human donor with multiple sclerosis.

This chain uses TRBV19 with TRBJ2-7, with 9 bases that match TRBD1. Germline assignment: CDR1 LNHDA and CDR2 SQIVND (reference sequence). This CDR3 comprises 13 residues. The junction had 5 bases not matched to a gene; V was cut back by 6 bases and J by 5 bases. CDR3 protein: CASSRTGDDEQYF. In nucleotides, the CDR3 is TGTGCCAGTAGCCGGACAGGGGATGACGAGCAGTACTTC.

The chain employs TRBV12-3 or TRBV12-4 and TRBJ2-3; 7 bases agree with TRBD1. J gave up 3 bases and V 4 bases, and 7 bases lay outside the gene matches. There are 15 residues in the CDR3. The CDR3 region has the DNA TGTGCCAGCAGTTCCCCCCAGGGGGTAACAGATACGCAGTATTTT. It translates to CASSSPQGVTDTQYF.

The rearrangement uses TRBV6-2 or TRBV6-3 and TRBJ2-7; 9 bases agree with TRBD1. CDR1 MNHEY and CDR2 SVGEGT come from the germline V gene. J lost 7 bases, V lost 5 bases, and 15 bases had no gene match. The CDR3 extends over 16 amino acids. The CDR3 DNA reads TGTGCCAGCAGTCAAAACAGGGGGCCGGCAGTCGGGGAGCAGTACTTC. Encoded protein: CASSQNRGPAVGEQYF.